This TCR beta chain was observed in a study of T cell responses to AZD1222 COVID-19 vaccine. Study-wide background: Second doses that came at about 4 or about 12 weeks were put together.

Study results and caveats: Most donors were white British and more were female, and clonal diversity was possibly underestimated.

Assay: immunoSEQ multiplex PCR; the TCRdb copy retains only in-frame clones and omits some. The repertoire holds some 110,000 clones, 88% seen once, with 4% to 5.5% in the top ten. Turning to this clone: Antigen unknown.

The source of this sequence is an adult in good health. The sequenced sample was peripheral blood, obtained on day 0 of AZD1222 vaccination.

The CDR3 here is CASSDIVSNQPQHF. The CDR3 DNA is TGTGCCAGCAGTGACATCGTAAGCAATCAGCCCCAGCATTTT. The chain carries TRBV2 and TRBJ1-5, with unresolved D. V gave up 3 bases and J gave up 1 base, with 7 bases separating them. The germline gives CDR1 SNHLY, CDR2 FYNNEI. CDR3 length: 14 residues.